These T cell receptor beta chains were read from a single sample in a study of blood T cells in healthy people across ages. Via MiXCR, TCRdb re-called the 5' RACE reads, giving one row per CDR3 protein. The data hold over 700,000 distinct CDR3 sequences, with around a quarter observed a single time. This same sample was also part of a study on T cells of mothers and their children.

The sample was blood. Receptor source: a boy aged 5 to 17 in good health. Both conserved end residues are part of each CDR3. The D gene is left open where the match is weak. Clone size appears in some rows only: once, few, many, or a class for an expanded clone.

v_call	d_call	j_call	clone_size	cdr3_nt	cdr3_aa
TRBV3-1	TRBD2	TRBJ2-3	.	TGTGCCAGCAGCCAAGGGACTAGCGGGAGGGGTACGCAGTATTTT	CASSQGTSGRGTQYF
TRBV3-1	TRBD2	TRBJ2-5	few	TGTGCCAGCAGCCAAGCGGGGGGAATCCAAGAGACCCAGTACTTC	CASSQAGGIQETQYF
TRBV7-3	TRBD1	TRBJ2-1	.	TGTGCCAGCAGCTTAGGGACAGGTAACAATGAGCAGTTCTTC	CASSLGTGNNEQFF
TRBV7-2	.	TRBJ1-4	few	TGTGCCAGCAGTAGCCAGTTAGTCGGGGGACTTAATGAAAAACTGTTTTTT	CASSSQLVGGLNEKLFF
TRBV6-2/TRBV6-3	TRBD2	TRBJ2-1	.	TGTGCCAATTACGTTGTACTAGCGGGGACCCTTCGCTCCTACAATGAGCAGTTCTTC	CANYVVLAGTLRSYNEQFF
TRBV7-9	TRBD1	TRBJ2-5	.	TGTGCCAGCAGAGGTTCCGGGACAGCCTTCCAAGAGACCCAGTACTTC	CASRGSGTAFQETQYF
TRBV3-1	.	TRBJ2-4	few	TGTGCCAGCAGCCAGCCACAGGCCGGGGAAAACATTCAGTACTTC	CASSQPQAGENIQYF
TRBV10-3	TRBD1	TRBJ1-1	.	TGTGCCATCAGTGTGGCAGGGGGTCGAACTGAAGCTTTCTTT	CAISVAGGRTEAFF
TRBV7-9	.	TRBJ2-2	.	TGTGCCGACCTCTTACGCACCGGGGAGCTGTTTTTT	CADLLRTGELFF
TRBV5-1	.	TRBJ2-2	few	TGCGCCAGCAGCTTGAGTGAAACCGGGGAGCTGTTTTTT	CASSLSETGELFF
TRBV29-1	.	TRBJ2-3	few	TGCAGCGTTCCCGAGGCAACCAGGGGAGATACGCAGTATTTT	CSVPEATRGDTQYF
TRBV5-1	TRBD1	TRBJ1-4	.	TGCGCCAGCAGCGAGCACTCCGCAGGGGGGGCTGAAAAACTGTTTTTT	CASSEHSAGGAEKLFF
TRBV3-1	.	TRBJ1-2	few	TGTGCCAGCAGTATGGGAACATCCTATGGCTACACCTTC	CASSMGTSYGYTF
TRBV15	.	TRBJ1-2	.	TGTGCCACCAGCAGAGATCTGTTGGGGGTAGATGGCTACACCTTC	CATSRDLLGVDGYTF
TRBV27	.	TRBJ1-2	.	TGTGCCAGCAGTCTTCGATGGGGCTATGGCTACACCTTC	CASSLRWGYGYTF
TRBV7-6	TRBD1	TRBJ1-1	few	TGTGCCAGCAGCTCATCACAGGGGGCCAACACTGAAGCTTTCTTT	CASSSSQGANTEAFF
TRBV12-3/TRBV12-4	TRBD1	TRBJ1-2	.	TGTGCCAGCAAACAGACAGGGGTAAATGGCTACACCTTC	CASKQTGVNGYTF
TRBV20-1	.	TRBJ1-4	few	TGCAGTGCTAGAGATTGGGGGGCGGCTAATGAAAAACTGTTTTTT	CSARDWGAANEKLFF
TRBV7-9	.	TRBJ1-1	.	TGTGCCAGCAGCCAGACTGGGCCCGAAGCTTTCTTT	CASSQTGPEAFF
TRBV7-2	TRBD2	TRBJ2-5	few	TGTGCCAGCAGCCCCCGGGACTACAAACAAGAGACCCAGTACTTC	CASSPRDYKQETQYF
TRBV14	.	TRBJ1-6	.	TGTGCCAGCAGCCAAGATCTACCGATCCAGCCTTCGGACCTCCACTTT	CASSQDLPIQPSDLHF
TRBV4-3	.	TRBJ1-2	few	TGCGCCAGCAGCCAAGATATTTCGGACAGAGGCTATGGCTACACCTTC	CASSQDISDRGYGYTF
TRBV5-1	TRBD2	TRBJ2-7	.	TGCGCCAGCACCCCAATAGCGGGGACATACGAGCAGTACTTC	CASTPIAGTYEQYF
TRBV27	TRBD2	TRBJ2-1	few	TGTGCCAGCAGTTTAACCCTGGTAGTAGCGGGGACCTACAATGAGCAGTTCTTC	CASSLTLVVAGTYNEQFF
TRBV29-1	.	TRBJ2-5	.	TGCAGCGTTCCCGAAGAGACCCAGTACTTC	CSVPEETQYF
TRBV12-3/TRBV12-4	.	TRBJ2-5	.	TGTGCCAGCAGTATGTGGATAGGGCAAGAGACCCAGTACTTC	CASSMWIGQETQYF
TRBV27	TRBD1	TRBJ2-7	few	TGTGCCAGCAGTTTATCGCGCTCCCCGACAGGGAAAGACTCCTACGAGCAGTACTTC	CASSLSRSPTGKDSYEQYF
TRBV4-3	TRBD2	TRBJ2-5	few	TGCGCCAGCAGCCAAGAGGGTAGCGGGGGGGAAGAGACCCAGTACTTC	CASSQEGSGGEETQYF
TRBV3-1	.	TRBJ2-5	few	TGTGCCAGCAGCCAACCCCCGCGGCAAGAGACCCAGTACTTC	CASSQPPRQETQYF
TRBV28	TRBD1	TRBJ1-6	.	TGTGCCAGCACCCTGACAGGGTCCTATTCACCCCTCCACTTT	CASTLTGSYSPLHF
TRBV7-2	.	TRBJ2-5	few	TGTGCCAGCAGCTTATTAACACCCGGAGAGACCCAGTACTTC	CASSLLTPGETQYF
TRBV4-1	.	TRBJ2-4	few	TGCGCCAGCAGCCAAGACGGAGGGCTAGCCAAAAACATTCAGTACTTC	CASSQDGGLAKNIQYF
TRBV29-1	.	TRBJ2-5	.	TGCAGCGCCGATCCGGGGCTAGAATTATCCCAGTACTTC	CSADPGLELSQYF
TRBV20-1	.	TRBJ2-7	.	TGCAGTGCCGACCCCAGGACCCTCGGCGAGCAGTACTTC	CSADPRTLGEQYF
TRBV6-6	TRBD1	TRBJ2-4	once	TGTGCCAGCAGTTCCACAGGGGGCGCGGATAACATTCAGTACTTC	CASSSTGGADNIQYF
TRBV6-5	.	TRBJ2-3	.	TGTGCCGGCAGTTACAACGCAGATACGCAGTATTTT	CAGSYNADTQYF
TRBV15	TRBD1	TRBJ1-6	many	TGTGCCACCAGCGCGAATTTCCAGGGGGGGAGAAATTCACCCCTCCACTTT	CATSANFQGGRNSPLHF
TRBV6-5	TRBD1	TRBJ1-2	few	TGTGCCAGCAGCAAACAGGGGTTGGAGGGCTACACCTTC	CASSKQGLEGYTF
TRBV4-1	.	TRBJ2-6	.	TGCGCCAGCAGCCAAGATTGGGACTCTGGGGCCAACGTCCTGACTTTC	CASSQDWDSGANVLTF
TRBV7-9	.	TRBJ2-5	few	TGTGCCAGCAGGCCCATCTGGGTCGTGGATAGAAAAGAGACCCAGTACTTC	CASRPIWVVDRKETQYF
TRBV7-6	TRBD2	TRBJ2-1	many	TGTGCCAGCAGCTTTGGGACCGACTCACCGGGACTAACTAACAATGAGCAGTTCTTC	CASSFGTDSPGLTNNEQFF
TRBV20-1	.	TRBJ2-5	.	TGCAGTGCTAGGCTCATCGGGACGGACCAAGAGACCCAGTACTTC	CSARLIGTDQETQYF
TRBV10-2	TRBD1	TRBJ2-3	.	TGCGCCAGCAGTGAGCCGACAGGGGGCAGGTCCACAGATACGCAGTATTTT	CASSEPTGGRSTDTQYF
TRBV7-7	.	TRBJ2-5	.	TGTGCTAGCAGCTTAGTGGCATCCAGCCTTTCGGTGGAGACCCAGTACTTC	CASSLVASSLSVETQYF
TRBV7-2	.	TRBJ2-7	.	TGTGCCAGCAGCTTAAACGGAGGTCCCTACGAGCAGTACTTC	CASSLNGGPYEQYF
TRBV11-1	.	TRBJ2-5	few	TGTGCCAGCAGATCGAGTCCGGTCGGAGAGACCCAGTACTTC	CASRSSPVGETQYF
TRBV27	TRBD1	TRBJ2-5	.	TGTGCCAGCAGTTTCACCACCGACAGGGCCCAAGAGACCCAGTACTTC	CASSFTTDRAQETQYF
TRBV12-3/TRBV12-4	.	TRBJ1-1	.	TGTGCCAGCAGTTCTTCTAGCTCGAAAGAGGCTTTCTTT	CASSSSSSKEAFF
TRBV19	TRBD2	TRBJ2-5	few	TGTGCCAGTAGTATTTCCCGGGAGGCCGGGGAGACCCAGTACTTC	CASSISREAGETQYF
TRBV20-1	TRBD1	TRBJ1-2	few	TGCAGTGCTAGACCTACCGGGACAGGGGGCGAATATGGCTACACCTTC	CSARPTGTGGEYGYTF
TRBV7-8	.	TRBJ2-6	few	TGTGCCAGCAGCTCGTTCGAGTCCTCTGGGGCCAACGTCCTGACTTTC	CASSSFESSGANVLTF
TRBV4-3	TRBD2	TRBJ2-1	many	TGCGCCAGCAGCCAACAGACTAGCGGGGGTTACAATGAGCAGTTCTTC	CASSQQTSGGYNEQFF
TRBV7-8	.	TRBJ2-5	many	TGTGCCAGCAGCTTACAGGAACAAGAGACCCAGTACTTC	CASSLQEQETQYF
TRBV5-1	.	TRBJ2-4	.	TGCGCCAGCATTACAGACAGGGCCAAAAACATTCAGTACTTC	CASITDRAKNIQYF
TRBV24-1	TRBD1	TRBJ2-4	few	TGTGCCACCAGTGCACAGGGGAGAAACATTCAGTACTTC	CATSAQGRNIQYF